The sample holds a few counts of the clone carrying this TCR beta chain. Its target is unknown. The donors, all healthy, were Caucasians living in Russia, aged about 6 to 90. Samples each yielded at least 5 micrograms of total RNA. Using a J-beta primer mix together with a sample-barcoded 5' primer, a second PCR was run for roughly 7 to 12 cycles. Via MiXCR, TCRdb re-called the 5' RACE reads, giving one row per CDR3 protein. The table includes 700,000 or so distinct CDR3 sequences, around 38% detected once. These data belong to a study of blood T cells in healthy people across ages. Study-level results: Older age went with lower TCR beta diversity per million T cells, in a roughly linear way.

Germline CDR1 is ENHRY and CDR2 is SYGVKD. CDR3 length: 16 amino acids. The V and J ends lost 2 bases and 3 bases, in that order; junction bases with no gene match: 1. The J gene is TRBJ2-1, the V gene TRBV10-3; TRBD2 aligns across 13 bases. This receptor was taken from an elderly man in good health. Source material: blood. The CDR3 sequence: CAISERLAGGYNEQFF. The DNA for the CDR3 is TGTGCCATCAGTGAGAGACTAGCGGGAGGCTACAATGAGCAGTTCTTC.